Presented here are 25 T cell receptor beta chains from one specimen sequenced in a study of blood T cell repertoires in COVID-19. Only in-frame clones appear in the TCRdb table, and some are missing; sequencing was by immunoSEQ multiplex PCR. Here the sample spans a few hundred thousand clones, 89% being singletons. The sample was peripheral blood. Source of these receptors: a woman aged 30 to 39 with COVID-19, enrolled during active disease.

V gene TRBV3-1 (or the pseudogene TRBV3-2) combines with J gene TRBJ1-1; D is unclear. The CDR3 has 14 residues. The V gene's germline CDR1 is LGHDT and CDR2 YNNKEL (reference sequence). V lost 0 bases to trimming and J lost 3 bases, with 8 bases between them. In DNA form, the CDR3 reads TGTGCCAGCAGCCAAGATCGACTCCACACTGAAGCTTTCTTT. This encodes CASSQDRLHTEAFF.

This chain links TRBV4-3 with TRBJ2-3; TRBD2 matches at 7 bases. Germline-derived CDR1 and CDR2 are LGHNA and YSLEER. The CDR3 consists of 15 residues. The V and J ends lost 1 base and 0 bases, in that order; junction bases with no gene match: 1. CDR3 bases: TGCGCCAGCAGCCAAGGGGAGGGGAGCACAGATACGCAGTATTTT. Translation gives CASSQGEGSTDTQYF.

The rearrangement joins TRBV29-1 to TRBJ1-1, with TRBD1 matching 10 bases. V lost 6 bases and J lost 5; bases outside the gene matches: 6. The germline gives CDR1 SQVTM, CDR2 ANQGSEA. This CDR3 is built from 13 residues. The CDR3 spells CSVSGTGATEAFF. CDR3 coding DNA: TGCAGCGTGTCCGGGACAGGGGCAACTGAAGCTTTCTTT.

The genes are TRBV18 and TRBJ1-3; D is perhaps TRBD1 (6 bases). The CDR3 contains 15 residues. Trimming stripped 6 bases from V and 0 bases from J, with 12 bases between. The germline gives CDR1 KGHSH, CDR2 LQKENI. The CDR3 sequence: CASSVDRNSGNTIYF. The DNA for the CDR3 is TGTGCCAGCTCGGTAGACAGGAACTCTGGAAACACCATATATTTT.

This clone was seen only a few times. This chain uses TRBV2 with TRBJ2-3; 11 bases align to TRBD2. CDR1 SNHLY and CDR2 FYNNEI come from the germline V gene. This CDR3 is 15 amino acids long. The V and J ends lost 7 bases and 1 base, in that order; junction bases with no gene match: 4. DNA of the CDR3: TGTGCCAGCACGAAACTAGCGGGGGGCACAGATACGCAGTATTTT. It specifies CASTKLAGGTDTQYF.

The chain has TRBV6-1 and TRBJ1-6; D gene uncertain. Germline loops: CDR1 MNHNS, CDR2 SASEGT. This CDR3 region has 16 residues. V was clipped by 2 bases and J by 5 bases, with 13 bases between them. CDR3 DNA: TGTGCCAGCAGTGAATCGGAGCAGTGGAATAATTCACCCCTCCACTTT. Translated, it gives CASSESEQWNNSPLHF.

J is TRBJ1-1 and V is TRBV5-5; D uncertain. The length of the CDR3 is 15 residues. CDR1 and CDR2 from the germline V gene are SGHKS and YYEKEE (reference sequence). V shed 0 bases and J shed 1 base, with 10 bases lying between them. CDR3 in DNA: TGTGCCAGCAGCTTGGTCCCAGAGCGGAACACTGAAGCTTTCTTT. It translates to CASSLVPERNTEAFF.

The chain recombines TRBV27 with TRBJ1-2; a possible D gene is TRBD1 (6 bases). The CDR3 contains 12 residues. V shed 8 bases and J shed 0 bases, with 7 bases lying between them. CDR1 and CDR2 from the germline V gene are MNHEY and SMNVEV (reference sequence). CDR3: CASGGANYGYTF. CDR3 nucleotides: TGTGCCAGCGGGGGCGCTAACTATGGCTACACCTTC.

The chain employs TRBV2 and TRBJ2-2, with TRBD2 matching over 11 bases. Germline lookup yields CDR1 SNHLY and CDR2 FYNNEI. The CDR3 totals 15 residues. The V gene end was trimmed by 7 bases and the J gene end by 5 bases; junction bases not matched to a gene: 6. The CDR3 DNA sequence: TGTGCCAGCACCACTAGCGGGGGAGGTACCGGGGAGCTGTTTTTT. Its translation: CASTTSGGGTGELFF.

This clone was detected once. The CDR3 sequence: CSVDSGQSAIQYF. DNA for the CDR3: TGCAGCGTTGACTCGGGACAGTCTGCCATTCAGTACTTC. The J gene is TRBJ2-4, the V gene TRBV29-1; TRBD1 matches 7 bases. This CDR3 is built from 13 residues. V was pared by 3 bases and J by 9 bases, with 8 bases of the junction left unmatched. Germline CDR1 and CDR2: SQVTM and ANQGSEA.

The count of this clone is one. The CDR3 sequence: CASKTRRDRGWYEQYF. CDR3 sequence (DNA): TGCGCCAGCAAAACACGCCGGGACAGGGGATGGTACGAGCAGTACTTC. This chain connects TRBV23-1 to TRBJ2-7; 10 nucleotides line up with TRBD1. TRBV23-1 carries the ORF label, with uncertain function. The CDR3 is 16 amino acids. V gave up 7 bases and J gave up 4 bases; unmatched junction bases: 13.

The V call is TRBV5-5, the J call TRBJ1-1; TRBD1 might be the D (6 bases). V lost 5 bases, J lost 1 base, and 12 bases lay in between. The CDR3 is 14 amino acids. Per germline, CDR1 SGHKS and CDR2 YYEKEE (reference sequence). The CDR3 region has the DNA TGTGCCAGCAGTACCAGACAGGAGAACACTGAAGCTTTCTTT. Protein product: CASSTRQENTEAFF.

V usage is TRBV5-6 and J usage is TRBJ2-7; tentatively, D is TRBD1 (5 bases). Per germline, CDR1 SGHDT and CDR2 YYEEEE. CDR3 length equals 13 residues. Trimming pared 6 bases from V and 2 bases from J, leaving 12 bases between. The CDR3 nucleotides are TGTGCCAGCAAACCCCAGGGAACCTACGAGCAGTACGTC. This translates into CASKPQGTYEQYV.

The chain couples TRBV7-2 to TRBJ1-2; D unresolved. This CDR3 contains 15 residues. Trimming removed 5 bases from V and 2 bases from J, with 15 bases in between. The germline gives CDR1 SGHTA, CDR2 FQGNSA. CDR3 sequence: CASSKIAGDNYGYTF. In DNA, the CDR3 is TGTGCCAGCAGCAAGATCGCGGGTGACAACTATGGCTACACCTTC.

The CDR3 DNA sequence: TGTGCCAGCAGCGGGATGACAGGGACCACCGGGGAGCTGTTTTTT. It is translated as CASSGMTGTTGELFF. The gene calls are TRBV9 and TRBJ2-2; 7 bases fit TRBD1. Germline V gene lookup returns CDR1 SGDLS and CDR2 YYNGEE. Trimming at V came to 3 bases and at J to 4 bases, leaving 6 bases not matched to a gene. The CDR3 contains 15 residues.

The chain carries TRBV19 and TRBJ2-2, with TRBD1 matching 11 bases. The CDR3 loop spans 15 amino acids. The V and J ends lost 5 bases and 4 bases, in that order; junction bases with no gene match: 3. Germline assignment: CDR1 LNHDA and CDR2 SQIVND (reference sequence). The CDR3 is CASSSGTGGTGELFF. CDR3 coding DNA: TGTGCCAGTAGTTCCGGGACAGGGGGCACCGGGGAGCTGTTTTTT.

This chain joins TRBV6-6 and TRBJ1-1; D is unclear. Looked up from germline, CDR1 is MNHNY and CDR2 is SVGAGI (reference sequence). Deletions cut 7 bases from V and 2 bases from J, with 5 bases between. This CDR3 has 11 amino acids. CDR3: CASNKNTEAFF. The CDR3 DNA is TGTGCCAGCAACAAAAACACTGAAGCTTTCTTT.

This clone has at least ten counts. As DNA, the CDR3 is TGTGCCAGCAGCTTAAGGGCCGGGACAGGGGGCGCGGCCGGGGAGCTGTTTTTT. It is translated as CASSLRAGTGGAAGELFF. The J gene is TRBJ2-2, the V gene TRBV7-3; TRBD1 aligns across 12 bases. Losses at the gene ends were 1 base for V and 6 bases for J; bases not matched to a gene: 9. Looked up from germline, CDR1 is SGHTA and CDR2 is FQGTGA. The CDR3 loop spans 18 amino acids.

V gene TRBV6-6 combines with J gene TRBJ1-1; the match to TRBD1 covers 7 bases. The germline V gene encodes CDR1 MNHNY and CDR2 SVGAGI (reference sequence). The CDR3 is made up of 13 amino acids. Trimming took 4 bases from V and 6 from J; bases not matched to a gene: 5. CDR3 sequence reads: CASSFTGTAEAFF. CDR3 nucleotides: TGTGCCAGCAGTTTCACCGGGACAGCTGAAGCTTTCTTT.

The chain recombines TRBV19 with TRBJ1-6; 9 bases line up with TRBD1. The CDR3 consists of 14 residues. Germline assignment: CDR1 LNHDA and CDR2 SQIVND (reference sequence). J lost 9 bases, V lost 4 bases, and 4 bases had no gene match. The CDR3 protein is CASSTGTGTSPLHF. The CDR3 nucleotides are TGTGCCAGTAGTACCGGGACAGGGACTTCACCCCTCCACTTT.

The chain recombines TRBV3-1 (or the pseudogene TRBV3-2) with TRBJ1-2; D is unresolved. Germline loops: CDR1 LGHDT, CDR2 YNNKEL (reference sequence). Trimming removed 6 bases at V and 2 bases at J, with 13 bases between. CDR3 length: 14 residues. CDR3 in amino acids: CASRSVSQNYGYTF. CDR3 sequence (DNA): TGTGCCAGCAGGAGCGTTTCGCAGAACTATGGCTACACCTTC.

The genes are TRBV20-1 and TRBJ2-3; 7 bases map to TRBD2. The germline V gene encodes CDR1 DFQATT and CDR2 SNEGSKA (reference sequence). V shed 3 bases, J shed 2 bases, and the junction held 8 bases outside the gene matches. The CDR3 consists of 15 residues. The CDR3 sequence: CSASHGGTYTDTQYF. The CDR3 coding sequence is TGCAGTGCTAGTCACGGGGGGACCTACACAGATACGCAGTATTTT.

The chain carries TRBV19 and TRBJ1-5, with D unresolved. Germline CDR1 and CDR2: LNHDA and SQIVND (reference sequence). This CDR3 has 14 amino acids. The V end was cut by 3 bases, the J end by 4 bases, with 10 bases between. CDR3 loop: CASSMLRINQPQHF. The DNA for the CDR3 is TGTGCCAGTAGTATGCTGAGGATAAATCAGCCCCAGCATTTT.

The CDR3 DNA reads as TGTGCCAGCCGGGGGGGGTTGGAGGGGATTGATGGCTACACCTTC. It encodes CASRGGLEGIDGYTF. The genes are TRBV6-5 and TRBJ1-2; perhaps TRBD1 as D (5 bases). The CDR3 is 15 amino acids. Trimming took 8 bases from V and 6 from J, leaving 22 bases between them. CDR1 is MNHEY and CDR2 is SVGAGI in the germline V gene.

The chain couples TRBV2 to TRBJ1-5; TRBD1 aligns across 10 bases. Germline CDR1 is SNHLY and CDR2 is FYNNEI. There are 18 residues in the CDR3. V gave up 7 bases and J gave up 0 bases; unmatched junction bases: 12. The DNA of the CDR3 is TGTGCCAGCAACCGGGACAGGGGACTTACCTTTAGCAATCAGCCCCAGCATTTT. Translating gives CASNRDRGLTFSNQPQHF.